This T cell receptor (beta chain) was identified during a study of T cell responses to AZD1222 COVID-19 vaccine. Findings and limits, study-wide: Spike was spanned by vaccine-associated CD4 TCRs, with dominance at 160-218 and 743-854.

Concerning this clone itself: Antigen specificity is unknown.

TCRdb keeps only in-frame clones here, not all; method: immunoSEQ multiplex PCR. Found here are about 150,000 clones, 85% to 95% of them singletons; the top ten hold 1.5%. From germline, CDR1 is SGHDT and CDR2 YYEEEE. The J segment lost 4 bases and the V segment lost 1 base, leaving 2 bases of the junction unmatched. The CDR3 consists of 16 residues. This clonotype originated in an adult who received the AZD1222 COVID-19 vaccine. The gene calls are TRBV5-6 and TRBJ2-1, with TRBD2 matching over 13 bases. The specimen was peripheral blood, collected 28 days after the second AZD1222 dose. The CDR3 protein is CASSLTSGRDYNEQFF. In DNA, the CDR3 is TGTGCCAGCAGCTTGACTAGCGGGAGGGATTACAATGAGCAGTTCTTC.